One and the same sample provided the 29 T cell receptor beta chains below, sequenced in a study of response to subunit inactivated influenza vaccine. TCRdb recomputed calls from the RT-PCR reads with MiXCR, one row per CDR3 protein. The sample includes 500,000 to 600,000 distinct CDR3 sequences, more than 15% of them seen just once. The sequencing used CD4+ T cells sorted from PBMCs, collected roughly 24 months after vaccination. The receptor set was obtained from a man in his fifties or sixties who received an inactivated influenza vaccine.

The chain combines TRBV6-2 or TRBV6-3 with TRBJ2-7, with TRBD1 as a possible D gene (6 bases). Deletions cut 6 bases from V and 2 bases from J, with 20 bases between. This CDR3 has 16 residues. Germline values: CDR1 MNHEY, CDR2 SVGEGT. The CDR3 region has the DNA TGTGCCAGCAGACCCACCGGGACACTTATCCCCTACGAGCAGTACTTC. Protein: CASRPTGTLIPYEQYF.

This clonotype was seen only a few times. The chain combines TRBV28 with TRBJ2-7; D perhaps matches TRBD1 (5 bases). The CDR3 runs to 12 residues. Germline loops: CDR1 MDHEN, CDR2 SYDVKM. The V end was cut by 9 bases, the J end by 6 bases, with 15 bases between. The CDR3 here is CASYSGLGEQYF. CDR3 coding DNA: TGTGCCAGTTATTCAGGGTTGGGCGAGCAGTACTTC.

Comment on this clonotype: One end of the junction does not line up with germline, which may come from a read error. The CDR3 region is CASSEFAGDTKAFF. The CDR3 nucleotides read TGTGCCAGCAGTGAGTTCGCAGGAGACACTAAAGCTTTCTTT. The chain joins TRBV2 to TRBJ1-1; no reliable D call. Per germline, CDR1 SNHLY and CDR2 FYNNEI. The CDR3 loop spans 14 amino acids.

This clonotype has a handful of counts. The chain has TRBV11-1 and TRBJ1-1, with D possibly being TRBD1 (5 bases). There are 16 residues in the CDR3. Germline V CDR1 and CDR2: SGHAT, FQDESV (reference sequence). Trimming left V 6 bases short and J 2 bases short, with 19 bases between. CDR3: CASSPRPAGLNTEAFF. CDR3 coding DNA: TGTGCCAGCAGTCCTCGTCCCGCAGGGCTTAACACTGAAGCTTTCTTT.

The V and J genes are TRBV5-1 and TRBJ2-1, with TRBD1 matching over 8 bases. In germline, CDR1 is SGHRS, CDR2 YFSETQ. The CDR3 has 15 amino acids. Germline trimming cut 4 bases from V and 2 bases from J; bases unmatched to any gene: 5. The CDR3 DNA sequence: TGCGCCAGCAGCGGACAGGGTAACGCCTACAATGAGCAGTTCTTC. Translation gives CASSGQGNAYNEQFF.

This clonotype has a handful of counts. The rearrangement joins TRBV20-1 to TRBJ2-3; 13 bases line up with TRBD2. V gave up 1 base and J gave up 4 bases; unmatched junction bases: 2. CDR1 and CDR2 (germline): DFQATT, SNEGSKA (reference sequence). This CDR3 has 15 residues. CDR3 coding DNA: TGCAGTGCTAGAGGGACTAGCGGGGGACCAGATACGCAGTATTTT. This gives the protein CSARGTSGGPDTQYF.

The chain uses TRBV5-1 and TRBJ1-2, with D perhaps matching TRBD1 (6 bases). Trimming cost V 0 bases and J 5 bases, with 11 bases left between them. Germline-derived CDR1 and CDR2 are SGHRS and YFSETQ. CDR3 length: 14 amino acids. The CDR3, as DNA: TGCGCCAGCAGCTTGGCCGACAGGCAATATGGCTACACCTTC. It encodes CASSLADRQYGYTF.

This clonotype was seen only a few times. V and J are TRBV12-3 or TRBV12-4 and TRBJ1-1, with TRBD1 as a possible D gene (5 bases). The CDR3 is made up of 14 amino acids. Trimming removed 5 bases at V and 4 bases at J, with 14 bases between. The CDR3 DNA sequence: TGTGCCAGCAGTCAGTGGGAGAGGGGCACTGAAGCTTTCTTT. Translated, it gives CASSQWERGTEAFF.

The table lists this clonotype with a few counts. The chain recombines TRBV5-1 with TRBJ2-1, with TRBD2 matching over 16 bases. Trimming at V came to 4 bases and at J to 4 bases, leaving 2 bases not matched to a gene. The CDR3 is made up of 16 amino acids. Germline CDR1 reads SGHRS; CDR2 reads YFSETQ. In DNA form, the CDR3 reads TGCGCCAGCAGCGGGGGACTAGCGGGAGGGTACAATGAGCAGTTCTTC. It specifies CASSGGLAGGYNEQFF.

This clonotype was counted many times. The V gene is TRBV4-2, the J gene TRBJ2-1; D may be TRBD1 or TRBD2 (5 bases each). The CDR3 totals 16 residues. V was shortened by 0 bases and J by 7 bases, with 16 bases between the two germline ends. CDR1 LGHNA and CDR2 YNFKEQ come from the germline V gene. CDR3 in DNA: TGTGCCAGCAGCCAAGATGGTGGCACGGGACGAAATGAGCAGTTCTTC. Encoded protein: CASSQDGGTGRNEQFF.

This clonotype has more than one count but fewer than ten. V gene TRBV12-3 or TRBV12-4 combines with J gene TRBJ2-1; D is uncertain. CDR3 length: 14 residues. Trimming shortened V by 3 bases and J by 1 base, and 7 bases separated the two germline ends. In DNA, the CDR3 is TGTGCCAGCAGTTTCGTAATGTCCTACAATGAGCAGTTCTTC. It translates to CASSFVMSYNEQFF.

This clonotype showed up many times. The gene calls are TRBV5-1 and TRBJ2-7, with D tentatively TRBD1 (6 bases). Germline V CDR1 and CDR2: SGHRS, YFSETQ. The CDR3 has 14 residues. Trimming took 6 bases from V and 3 from J, leaving 16 bases between them. CDR3 loop: CASKPGQGIYEQYF. The CDR3 nucleotides read TGCGCCAGCAAACCGGGACAAGGAATCTACGAGCAGTACTTC. The variable domain in full, with the rest retrieved from reference TRBV5-1 and TRBJ2-7, is KAGVTQTPRYLIKTRGQQVTLSCSPISGHRSVSWYQQTPGQGLQFLFEYFSETQRNKGNFPGRFSGRQFSNSRSEMNVSTLELGDSALYLCASKPGQGIYEQYFGPGTRLTVT.

This clonotype has only a few counts. The J gene is TRBJ1-5, the V gene TRBV10-3; D gene uncertain. Germline V gene sequence: CDR1 ENHRY, CDR2 SYGVKD. Trimming stripped 0 bases from V and 4 bases from J, with 10 bases between. The CDR3 spans 15 residues. The CDR3 region is CAISESGQSNQPQHF. The CDR3 DNA reads TGTGCCATCAGTGAGTCGGGCCAAAGTAATCAGCCCCAGCATTTT.

The genes are TRBV4-2 and TRBJ2-5; D perhaps matches TRBD2 (7 bases). This CDR3 comprises 15 residues. Trimming pared 3 bases from V and 2 bases from J, leaving 13 bases between. Germline V gene lookup returns CDR1 LGHNA and CDR2 YNFKEQ. The CDR3 here is CASSQTGGRQETQYF. The CDR3 DNA is TGTGCCAGCAGCCAGACGGGGGGCCGTCAAGAGACCCAGTACTTC.

This sequence joins TRBV18 and TRBJ1-5; D is undetermined. Per germline, CDR1 KGHSH and CDR2 LQKENI. This CDR3 is 14 amino acids long. Trimming removed 3 bases at V and 3 bases at J, with 9 bases between. The CDR3 sequence: CASSPTDFNQPQHF. CDR3 nucleotide sequence: TGTGCCAGCTCACCTACAGATTTCAATCAGCCCCAGCATTTT.

The V call is TRBV5-1, the J call TRBJ1-3, with D perhaps TRBD1 (6 bases). Trimming stripped 3 bases from V and 5 bases from J, with 9 bases between. This CDR3 is built from 13 residues. The germline gives CDR1 SGHRS, CDR2 YFSETQ. The CDR3 reads CASSSDSRNTIYF. DNA for the CDR3: TGCGCCAGCAGCTCGGACAGCCGAAACACCATATATTTT.

This clonotype was seen only a few times. The V call is TRBV20-1, the J call TRBJ1-1; 10 bases align to TRBD1. The junction had 9 bases not matched to a gene; V was cut back by 2 bases and J by 6 bases. This CDR3 spans 15 amino acids. Germline V gene sequence: CDR1 DFQATT, CDR2 SNEGSKA (reference sequence). The CDR3 DNA reads as TGCAGTGCTAGAAGGGACAGGGGCTTTCGACCTGAAGCTTTCTTT. Translation gives CSARRDRGFRPEAFF.

This clonotype was picked up a small number of times. V and J are TRBV11-2 and TRBJ2-7, with 8 bases that match TRBD1. V lost 6 bases to trimming and J lost 2 bases; unmatched junction nucleotides: 15. The CDR3 runs 17 residues. Germline-derived CDR1 and CDR2 are SGHAT and FQNNGV. The CDR3 nucleotides read TGTGCCAGCAGTCCAAATAGGGGCAGGGGGCCCCCCTACGAGCAGTACTTC. Translating gives CASSPNRGRGPPYEQYF.

This clonotype appeared a few times. This CDR3 reads CSARGGLGTEAFF. For the CDR3, the DNA is TGCAGTGCTAGAGGGGGTTTAGGCACTGAAGCTTTCTTT. The rearrangement joins TRBV20-1 to TRBJ1-1; no firm D call. V gave up 1 base and J gave up 4 bases, with 10 bases separating them. CDR3 size: 13 residues. Germline V CDR1 and CDR2: DFQATT, SNEGSKA (reference sequence).

This clonotype was seen a few times. J is TRBJ1-2 and V is TRBV9; the D gene is possibly TRBD1 (6 bases). Trimming pared 2 bases from V and 0 bases from J, leaving 8 bases between. From germline, CDR1 is SGDLS and CDR2 YYNGEE. This CDR3 spans 14 amino acids. CDR3 loop: CASSVGQSNYGYTF. CDR3 DNA: TGTGCCAGCAGCGTTGGACAGTCTAACTATGGCTACACCTTC.

The rearrangement links TRBV4-1 to TRBJ1-1; D not resolved. CDR3 size: 13 residues. Per germline, CDR1 MGHRA and CDR2 YSYEKL. Trimming pared 3 bases from V and 0 bases from J, leaving 5 bases between. The CDR3 spells CASSQYMNTEAFF. The CDR3 DNA sequence: TGCGCCAGCAGCCAGTACATGAACACTGAAGCTTTCTTT.

A remark on this clonotype: One junction end disagrees with the germline gene, perhaps due to a read error. This chain uses TRBV29-1 with TRBJ1-3, with D perhaps TRBD1 (5 bases). In germline, CDR1 is SQVTM, CDR2 ANQGSEA. CDR3 length: 13 residues. CDR3 sequence (DNA): TGCAGCGTTGTACGGGGCTCTGGAGACACCATATATTTT. It yields the protein CSVVRGSGDTIYF.

The rearrangement joins TRBV20-1 to TRBJ2-3; 9 bases agree with TRBD2. The CDR3 is 15 amino acids. The germline V gene has CDR1 DFQATT and CDR2 SNEGSKA (reference sequence). V dropped 6 bases and J dropped 2; count of bases not matched to a gene: 9. The CDR3 nucleotides are TGCAGTGCCAATGTAGCGGGAGACTTCACAGATACGCAGTATTTT. The encoded protein is CSANVAGDFTDTQYF.

The CDR3 DNA sequence: TGCAGTGAGGGGAGTCAGAGCTCCTACAATGAGCAGTTCTTC. This translates into CSEGSQSSYNEQFF. V is TRBV20-1 and J is TRBJ2-1; D is tentatively TRBD1 or TRBD2 (5 bases each). The CDR3 is 14 amino acids. CDR1 and CDR2 (germline): DFQATT, SNEGSKA (reference sequence). The V end was cut by 7 bases, the J end by 0 bases, with 13 bases between.

This clonotype was counted at least ten times. DNA for the CDR3: TGTGCCAGCAGCTTAGTCAAGTTTGGAAGGAGGAACACTGAAGCTTTCTTT. Its protein is CASSLVKFGRRNTEAFF. The chain employs TRBV7-9 and TRBJ1-1; D remains unclear. CDR3 length: 17 residues. Germline V gives CDR1 SEHNR, CDR2 FQNEAQ (reference sequence). The germline V and J ends were trimmed by 1 base and 1 base, with 16 bases remaining between them.

This clonotype has more than one count but fewer than ten. The CDR3 region is CSAIQGLNTEAFF. CDR3 nucleotides: TGCAGTGCTATTCAGGGATTGAACACTGAAGCTTTCTTT. The chain uses TRBV20-1 and TRBJ1-1; tentative D call: TRBD1 (5 bases). Germline CDR1 is DFQATT and CDR2 is SNEGSKA (reference sequence). The CDR3 is 13 residues long. The V end lost 4 bases, the J end lost 0 bases, and 9 bases lay between the germline ends.

This clonotype came up a few times. The chain combines TRBV5-1 with TRBJ2-2, with a tentative D call TRBD2 (6 bases). This CDR3 is 14 amino acids long. The ends were cut back, 7 bases at V and 0 bases at J, with 10 bases in the middle. The germline CDR1 and CDR2 sequences are SGHRS and YFSETQ. DNA of the CDR3: TGCGCCAGCTTCCGGGAGCCGAACACCGGGGAGCTGTTTTTT. This sequence encodes CASFREPNTGELFF.

This clonotype was counted a few times. V gene TRBV29-1 combines with J gene TRBJ2-3; TRBD2 matches 13 bases. Germline-derived CDR1 and CDR2 are SQVTM and ANQGSEA. Trimming took 6 bases from V and 3 from J; bases not matched to a gene: 6. CDR3 length: 15 residues. CDR3 DNA sequence: TGCAGCGTGCAACTAGCGGGAGGGAGGACAGATACGCAGTATTTT. This translates into CSVQLAGGRTDTQYF.

The sample holds a few counts of this clonotype. The V and J genes are TRBV12-3 or TRBV12-4 and TRBJ2-1; the D gene is possibly TRBD2 (6 bases). Between the trimmed V and J ends, which lost 0 bases and 5 bases, there was a span of 8 bases. This CDR3 has 14 amino acids. CDR3 sequence (DNA): TGTGCCAGCAGTTTAGCTAGCGGACACAATGAGCAGTTCTTC. Amino acids: CASSLASGHNEQFF.